The rows below give T cell receptor beta chains drawn from one sample of a study of blood T cell repertoires in COVID-19. The table came from immunoSEQ multiplex PCR; TCRdb's copy has only in-frame clones and leaves some out. The table shows about 170,000 clones, with approximately 86% occurring only once. The specimen sequenced was peripheral blood. These receptors all stem from a woman older than 75 in a cohort sampled during active or convalescent COVID-19. Both conserved end residues are part of each CDR3. Fields, in order: J gene, D gene, CDR3 length, V gene, clone size, CDR3 DNA, CDR3 protein. A D gene is named only where the DNA matches it firmly. Where a row states a size, it is once, few, many or the class of an expanded clone; other rows omit it.

j_call: TRBJ2-1; d_call: .; cdr3_length: 15; v_call: TRBV10-3; clone_size: .; cdr3_nt: TGTGCCATCAGCCAGACGGGAGCCCCCTACAATGAGCAGTTCTTC; cdr3_aa: CAISQTGAPYNEQFF
j_call: TRBJ1-1; d_call: .; cdr3_length: 16; v_call: TRBV7-2; clone_size: .; cdr3_nt: TGTGCCAGCAGCTTAGCGCGGGGGTGGGGGAACACTGAAGCTTTCTTT; cdr3_aa: CASSLARGWGNTEAFF
j_call: TRBJ2-1; d_call: TRBD2; cdr3_length: 17; v_call: TRBV3-1/TRBV3-2; clone_size: .; cdr3_nt: TGTGCCAGCAGCCAAGCAGGGCTAGCGGGAGGAGGGGGTGAGCAGTTCTTC; cdr3_aa: CASSQAGLAGGGGEQFF
j_call: TRBJ2-1; d_call: TRBD1; cdr3_length: 15; v_call: TRBV19; clone_size: .; cdr3_nt: TGTGCCAGTAGCCGTACGGGACAGGGTTACAATGAGCAGTTCTTC; cdr3_aa: CASSRTGQGYNEQFF
j_call: TRBJ1-5; d_call: .; cdr3_length: 15; v_call: TRBV7-2; clone_size: .; cdr3_nt: TGTGCCAGCAGCGCTAGTCGGGGTGGCAATCAGCCCCAGCATTTT; cdr3_aa: CASSASRGGNQPQHF
j_call: TRBJ2-5; d_call: TRBD1; cdr3_length: 15; v_call: TRBV7-6; clone_size: .; cdr3_nt: TGTGCCAGCAGCGGGGGGACAGGGGTGTCAGAGACCCAGTACTTC; cdr3_aa: CASSGGTGVSETQYF
j_call: TRBJ1-3; d_call: .; cdr3_length: 16; v_call: TRBV5-1; clone_size: .; cdr3_nt: TGCGCCAGCAGCGCCGAACAGGCGTACTCTGGAAACACCATATATTTT; cdr3_aa: CASSAEQAYSGNTIYF
j_call: TRBJ2-5; d_call: TRBD1; cdr3_length: 15; v_call: TRBV25-1; clone_size: few; cdr3_nt: TGTGCCAGCAGTGAGACACAGGGGGCGGATGAGACCCAGTACTTC; cdr3_aa: CASSETQGADETQYF
j_call: TRBJ1-1; d_call: TRBD1; cdr3_length: 15; v_call: TRBV19; clone_size: .; cdr3_nt: TGTGCCAGTAGTCGAGACGGGACAGGAGGCACTGAAGCTTTCTTT; cdr3_aa: CASSRDGTGGTEAFF
j_call: TRBJ1-1; d_call: .; cdr3_length: 14; v_call: TRBV6-5; clone_size: once; cdr3_nt: TGTGCCAGCAGGCCCGCGGGAGACTCGAAGGAAGCTTTCTTT; cdr3_aa: CASRPAGDSKEAFF
j_call: TRBJ1-4; d_call: .; cdr3_length: 14; v_call: TRBV5-1; clone_size: .; cdr3_nt: TGCGCCAGCAGACCACAGGCAACTAATGAAAAACTGTTTTTT; cdr3_aa: CASRPQATNEKLFF
j_call: TRBJ2-3; d_call: TRBD2; cdr3_length: 16; v_call: TRBV19; clone_size: once; cdr3_nt: TGTGCCAGTAGTACCCGGACTAGCGGGAGGGCAGATACGCAGTATTTT; cdr3_aa: CASSTRTSGRADTQYF
j_call: TRBJ2-3; d_call: .; cdr3_length: 15; v_call: TRBV11-3; clone_size: .; cdr3_nt: TGTGCCAGCAGCGATCTGTGGAGCACGCCAGATACGCAGTATTTT; cdr3_aa: CASSDLWSTPDTQYF
j_call: TRBJ2-3; d_call: TRBD1; cdr3_length: 20; v_call: TRBV29-1; clone_size: .; cdr3_nt: TGCAGCGTTGGACCCTTAACCACCCAGGGGACAGTCTTTCGCACAGATACGCAGTATTTT; cdr3_aa: CSVGPLTTQGTVFRTDTQYF
j_call: TRBJ1-5; d_call: .; cdr3_length: 13; v_call: TRBV19; clone_size: few; cdr3_nt: TGTGCCAGTAGTAGGGCAGCTAATCAGCCCCAGCATTTT; cdr3_aa: CASSRAANQPQHF
j_call: TRBJ2-3; d_call: TRBD2; cdr3_length: 16; v_call: TRBV24-1; clone_size: .; cdr3_nt: TGTGCCACCAGTGCCCCGGGGAGCGGGATATCAGATACGCAGTATTTT; cdr3_aa: CATSAPGSGISDTQYF
j_call: TRBJ1-6; d_call: TRBD1; cdr3_length: 16; v_call: TRBV7-2; clone_size: .; cdr3_nt: TGTGCCAGCAGACCGGACAGGAGCTCCTATAATTCACCCCTCCACTTT; cdr3_aa: CASRPDRSSYNSPLHF
j_call: TRBJ2-3; d_call: TRBD2; cdr3_length: 16; v_call: TRBV7-2; clone_size: .; cdr3_nt: TGTGCCAGCAGCTGGAAAGCGGGGGGGCAAACAGATACGCAGTATTTT; cdr3_aa: CASSWKAGGQTDTQYF
j_call: TRBJ2-3; d_call: .; cdr3_length: 15; v_call: TRBV5-1; clone_size: .; cdr3_nt: TGCGCCAGCAGCTTGACAGGGCCTAGCACAGATACGCAGTATTTT; cdr3_aa: CASSLTGPSTDTQYF
j_call: TRBJ1-6; d_call: .; cdr3_length: 13; v_call: TRBV30; clone_size: .; cdr3_nt: TGTGCCTGGAGTGTCCAGGGTAATTCACCCCTCCACTTT; cdr3_aa: CAWSVQGNSPLHF
j_call: TRBJ2-3; d_call: .; cdr3_length: 15; v_call: TRBV9; clone_size: .; cdr3_nt: TGTGCCAGCAGCCCGCGGGCGGGGAACACAGATACGCAGTATTTT; cdr3_aa: CASSPRAGNTDTQYF
j_call: TRBJ2-7; d_call: .; cdr3_length: 15; v_call: TRBV18; clone_size: .; cdr3_nt: TGTGCCAGCTCACCACCATACAGGGTGATCTACGAGCAGTACTTC; cdr3_aa: CASSPPYRVIYEQYF
j_call: TRBJ1-4; d_call: .; cdr3_length: 14; v_call: TRBV5-1; clone_size: .; cdr3_nt: TGCGCCAGCAGCTCGACAGCAACTAATGAAAAACTGTTTTTT; cdr3_aa: CASSSTATNEKLFF
j_call: TRBJ2-4; d_call: TRBD2; cdr3_length: 15; v_call: TRBV15; clone_size: .; cdr3_nt: TGTGCCACCAGCAGAGGGGGACTAGCTCGGAACATTCAGTACTTC; cdr3_aa: CATSRGGLARNIQYF
j_call: TRBJ2-7; d_call: .; cdr3_length: 14; v_call: TRBV27; clone_size: .; cdr3_nt: TGTGCCAGCAGTTACTCGAGCAGGGCGTACGAGCAGTACTTC; cdr3_aa: CASSYSSRAYEQYF
j_call: TRBJ1-4; d_call: TRBD1; cdr3_length: 12; v_call: TRBV12-3/TRBV12-4; clone_size: .; cdr3_nt: TGTGCCAGCATAGGGACAGGGGAAAAACTGTTTTTT; cdr3_aa: CASIGTGEKLFF
j_call: TRBJ2-3; d_call: .; cdr3_length: 15; v_call: TRBV6-1; clone_size: .; cdr3_nt: TGTGCCAGCAGTGAGACAGACCTGTGGACAGATACGCAGTATTTT; cdr3_aa: CASSETDLWTDTQYF
j_call: TRBJ2-5; d_call: .; cdr3_length: 14; v_call: TRBV5-1; clone_size: .; cdr3_nt: TGCGCCAGCAGTTATAGGACAGACCAAGAGACCCAGTACTTC; cdr3_aa: CASSYRTDQETQYF
j_call: TRBJ1-6; d_call: .; cdr3_length: 16; v_call: TRBV14; clone_size: .; cdr3_nt: TGTGCCAGCAGCCAAGAGGGGGGGCGGTATAATTCACCCCTCCACTTT; cdr3_aa: CASSQEGGRYNSPLHF
j_call: TRBJ2-3; d_call: .; cdr3_length: 19; v_call: TRBV11-3; clone_size: few; cdr3_nt: TGTGCCAGCAGCCCTGGACACTGGGGCTTAGGCACAAGCACAGATACGCAGTATTTT; cdr3_aa: CASSPGHWGLGTSTDTQYF
j_call: TRBJ1-2; d_call: TRBD1; cdr3_length: 17; v_call: TRBV28; clone_size: .; cdr3_nt: TGTGCCAGCAGTTTCCCGATTTACAGGGGGCGGGGAGATGGCTACACCTTC; cdr3_aa: CASSFPIYRGRGDGYTF
j_call: TRBJ2-7; d_call: TRBD2; cdr3_length: 14; v_call: TRBV20-1; clone_size: .; cdr3_nt: TGCAGTGCTAGTTTGCGGGGGGGCCGTTACGAGCAGTACTTC; cdr3_aa: CSASLRGGRYEQYF
j_call: TRBJ2-7; d_call: .; cdr3_length: 15; v_call: TRBV5-1; clone_size: .; cdr3_nt: TGCGCCAGCAGCATACCGGGACATGGTTCCTACGAGCAGTACTTC; cdr3_aa: CASSIPGHGSYEQYF
j_call: TRBJ1-5; d_call: TRBD1; cdr3_length: 16; v_call: TRBV19; clone_size: .; cdr3_nt: TGTGCCACCAGGGGGGACAGGGGGCTGGGCAATCAGCCCCAGCATTTT; cdr3_aa: CATRGDRGLGNQPQHF
j_call: TRBJ1-2; d_call: .; cdr3_length: 16; v_call: TRBV19; clone_size: .; cdr3_nt: TGTGCCAGTAGTTCGAGAAGACTGGAGGCTCCGGGGGGCTACACCTTC; cdr3_aa: CASSSRRLEAPGGYTF
j_call: TRBJ1-2; d_call: TRBD1; cdr3_length: 17; v_call: TRBV10-3; clone_size: .; cdr3_nt: TGTGCCATCAGATCTAGAAGAATGCGGGACAGCGACTATGGCTACACCTTC; cdr3_aa: CAIRSRRMRDSDYGYTF
j_call: TRBJ1-2; d_call: .; cdr3_length: 13; v_call: TRBV19; clone_size: .; cdr3_nt: TGTGCCAGTAGCCGGGGACAAAACTATGGCTACACCTTC; cdr3_aa: CASSRGQNYGYTF
j_call: TRBJ2-5; d_call: TRBD2; cdr3_length: 17; v_call: TRBV5-4; clone_size: few; cdr3_nt: TGTGCCAGCAGCTTGGCCGCGTCTAGCGGGGGGCAAGAGACCCAGTACTTC; cdr3_aa: CASSLAASSGGQETQYF
j_call: TRBJ2-1; d_call: .; cdr3_length: 17; v_call: TRBV9; clone_size: .; cdr3_nt: TGTGCCAGCAGCCCCGTGAGCGGCCTGAGCTCCTACAATGAGCAGTTCTTC; cdr3_aa: CASSPVSGLSSYNEQFF
j_call: TRBJ1-4; d_call: TRBD1; cdr3_length: 17; v_call: TRBV7-2; clone_size: .; cdr3_nt: TGTGCCAGCAGCTTAGTACCCGGGACAGCAACTAATGAAAAACTGTTTTTT; cdr3_aa: CASSLVPGTATNEKLFF
j_call: TRBJ2-7; d_call: TRBD1; cdr3_length: 13; v_call: TRBV18; clone_size: .; cdr3_nt: TGTGCCAGCTCACCGACAGGGGCGTACGAGCAGTACTTC; cdr3_aa: CASSPTGAYEQYF
j_call: TRBJ2-1; d_call: TRBD1; cdr3_length: 18; v_call: TRBV28; clone_size: .; cdr3_nt: TGTGCCAGCAGATACGGGACAGGGGGCTTATTATCCTACAATGAGCAGTTCTTC; cdr3_aa: CASRYGTGGLLSYNEQFF
j_call: TRBJ1-2; d_call: TRBD1; cdr3_length: 17; v_call: TRBV5-1; clone_size: .; cdr3_nt: TGCGCCAGCAGCTCCTCCGGGACAGGGGGACTAGACTATGGCTACACCTTC; cdr3_aa: CASSSSGTGGLDYGYTF
j_call: TRBJ1-5; d_call: .; cdr3_length: 15; v_call: TRBV9; clone_size: .; cdr3_nt: TGTGCCAGCAGCGTAGCTGGGCAGGGTGATCAGCCCCAGCATTTT; cdr3_aa: CASSVAGQGDQPQHF